This paragraph reports one T cell receptor beta chain. Its antigen is unknown. TCRdb keeps only in-frame clones here, not all; method: immunoSEQ multiplex PCR. Of 30,000 to 35,000 clones detected, 89% appear once; the ten largest clones hold approximately 3%. Looked up from germline, CDR1 is SGHKS and CDR2 is YYEKEE (reference sequence). Losses at the gene ends were 4 bases for V and 2 bases for J; bases not matched to a gene: 11. The CDR3 has 18 amino acids. The data were taken from a study of chemoradiotherapy in HPV16-positive cancers. Study observations and caveats: Candidate HPV-specific clones and E7-related TCR motifs grew in tumor during treatment. Functional assays defining HPV-specific T cells used only a couple of HPV16-positive patients.

The V gene is TRBV5-5, the J gene TRBJ2-1, with 11 bases matching TRBD2. This clonotype was sampled from a human donor with HPV-associated anogenital cancer. The sequencing used blood, collected from a patient who underwent chemoradiotherapy. This CDR3 is CASSLVAGGPSPYNEQFF. The DNA of the CDR3 is TGTGCCAGCAGCCTAGTAGCGGGGGGGCCCAGTCCCTACAATGAGCAGTTCTTC.